This TCR beta chain was recorded in a study of radiotherapy plus CTLA-4 blockade in lung cancer. As for the study in general: Objective response was observed in roughly a sixth of patients, and disease control in 30% to 40%. Study-wide findings and caveats: Early blood T cell clone dynamics reportedly forecast response best, with interferon-beta. Blood saw expansion of tumor-derived TCR clones after radiotherapy plus ipilimumab.

The J segment lost 3 bases and the V segment lost 11 bases, leaving 8 bases of the junction unmatched. Germline lookup yields CDR1 SGHTA and CDR2 FQGTGA. The CDR3 is made up of 13 amino acids. With respect to this clone: Its antigen is not known.

Each patient with chemo-refractory metastatic non-small-cell lung cancer was treated with focal radiation plus CTLA-4 blockade using ipilimumab. Clones were sequenced by immunoSEQ multiplex PCR, and TCRdb holds only the in-frame ones, with some missing. The sample yields some 110,000 clones, approximately 80% seen once. The V call is TRBV7-3, the J call TRBJ2-7; 9 bases are shared with TRBD1. Specimen: peripheral blood, collected from a patient treated with radiotherapy plus ipilimumab. The clonotype originates from a human donor with non-small cell lung cancer that progressed on radiotherapy plus ipilimumab. Some clones in this sample may be carry-over from other donors' samples. The CDR3: CAAVDRGDYEQYF. In DNA form, the CDR3 reads TGTGCCGCCGTGGACAGGGGCGACTACGAGCAGTACTTC.